This T cell receptor (beta chain) was captured by sequencing in a study of T cells in Graves' hyperthyroidism and ophthalmopathy. As concerns this clonotype: The junction differs from germline at one of its ends, possibly a read error.

The CDR3 covers 15 residues. CDR1 and CDR2 (germline): MNHNS, SASEGT. Researchers amplified the TCR beta CDR3 regions from RNA transcripts. HTBI primers were used for first-round RT-PCR of the TCR CDR3. TCRdb independently ran MiXCR on the multiplex PCR reads; one entry per CDR3 protein. The table records about 400,000 distinct CDR3 sequences, roughly 25% of them present only once. This TCR came from a man between 50 and 59 years old with Graves' hyperthyroidism. The sequencing input was blood. The chain employs TRBV6-1 and TRBJ2-2; D perhaps matches TRBD2 (5 bases). The CDR3 region is CASTQLVPNTGELFF. CDR3 nucleotides: TGTGCCAGCACCCAACTAGTGCCAAACACTGGGGAGCTGTTTTTT.